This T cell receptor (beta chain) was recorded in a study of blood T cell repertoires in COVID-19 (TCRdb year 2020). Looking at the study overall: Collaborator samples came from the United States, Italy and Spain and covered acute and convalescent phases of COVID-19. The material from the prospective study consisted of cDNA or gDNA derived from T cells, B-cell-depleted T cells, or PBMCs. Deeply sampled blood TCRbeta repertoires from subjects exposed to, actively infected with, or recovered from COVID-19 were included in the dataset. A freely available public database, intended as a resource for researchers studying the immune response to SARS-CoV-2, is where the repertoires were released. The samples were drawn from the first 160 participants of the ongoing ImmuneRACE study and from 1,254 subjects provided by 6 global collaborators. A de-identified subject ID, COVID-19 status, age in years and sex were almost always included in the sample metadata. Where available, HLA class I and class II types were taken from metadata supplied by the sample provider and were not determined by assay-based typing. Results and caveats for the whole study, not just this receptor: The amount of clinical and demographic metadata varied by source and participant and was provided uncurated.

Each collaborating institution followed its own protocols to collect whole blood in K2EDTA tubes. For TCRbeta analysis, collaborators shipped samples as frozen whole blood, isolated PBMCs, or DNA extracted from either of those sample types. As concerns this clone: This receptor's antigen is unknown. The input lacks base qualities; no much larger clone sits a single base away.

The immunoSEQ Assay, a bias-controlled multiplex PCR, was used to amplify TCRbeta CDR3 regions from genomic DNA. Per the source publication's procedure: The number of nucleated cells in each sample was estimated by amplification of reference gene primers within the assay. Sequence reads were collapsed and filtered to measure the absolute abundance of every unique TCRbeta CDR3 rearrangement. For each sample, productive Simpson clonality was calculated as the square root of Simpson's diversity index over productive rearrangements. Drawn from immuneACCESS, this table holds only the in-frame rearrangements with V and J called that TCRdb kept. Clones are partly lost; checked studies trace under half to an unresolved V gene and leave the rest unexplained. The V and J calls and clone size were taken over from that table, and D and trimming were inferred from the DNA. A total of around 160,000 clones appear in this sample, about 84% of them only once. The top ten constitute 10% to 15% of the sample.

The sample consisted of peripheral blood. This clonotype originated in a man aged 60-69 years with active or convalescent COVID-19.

The CDR3 is CASSFTGTYEQYF. Read as DNA, the sequence is TGTGCCAGCAGCTTTACAGGGACCTACGAGCAGTACTTC. The V gene is TRBV7-9 and the J gene is TRBJ2-7, and possibly TRBD1, on 6 matching bases. CDR1 and CDR2 were assigned from the germline V gene (reference sequence) as SEHNR and FQNEAQ. Relative to germline, V is 3 bases shorter and J is 2 bases shorter, with 8 bases between their ends. Counted from cysteine to phenylalanine, this CDR3 has 13 amino acids. The retained sequence is limited to the CDR3, 39 bases, with the frame set at the first base.